This T cell receptor beta chain was found in a study of cytomegalovirus exposure and HLA in healthy donors (dated by TCRdb to about 2017). About the full investigation: According to an earlier analysis of a few hundred of the donors, about 179 million T cells yielded 100 million or so unique TCR beta sequences and about 280 Gb of sequence data. The later analysis used no new phenotypic data to find candidate immune exposures, relying instead on TCR beta sequences and their occurrence across donors. To study patterns of TCR occurrence, a later analysis re-analyzed previously published TCR beta repertoires from 600 to 750 donors and added high-resolution HLA genotyping. Among a few hundred genotyped donors of the cohort, an average of approximately 250,000 unique TCR beta nucleotide sequences were sequenced per donor, around 20% of them non-productive. Class I and class II HLA loci were covered by the typing at four-digit resolution. Donor age, sex, ethnicity and CMV serostatus were compiled together with the repertoire data. The study profiled the T cell repertoires of under 850 subjects by immunosequencing and related them to cytomegalovirus serostatus. Because of strong linkage in the cohort, roughly 5 DR-DQ haplotypes were treated as single units for association and clustering. Besides the first cohort of 500 to 700 subjects, a separate validation cohort made up of 120 or so different subjects was used. An earlier analysis of 587 of the donors applied high-throughput TCR beta sequencing to assess whether each TCR beta V gene segment acted as functional or pseudogenic. All discovery cohort repertoires had been generated on a single sequencing platform. High-throughput TCR immunosequencing, statistical association of individual TCRs with disease status, and machine learning were combined to predict cytomegalovirus infection status. Typing coverage differed by locus: A, B, C, DRB1 and DQB1 were typed in roughly 620-630 donors, DQA1 in about 500, DPA1 in 600 to 610, and DPB1 in 400 to 480. The study aimed to test whether signatures of past pathogen exposure could be identified by cataloging public T cell receptors. The genetic ancestry cluster associated with self-reported Caucasian donors included about 84% of the 398 genotyped donors. An early release covering some 640 HLA-typed donors comprised roughly 300 gigabases of sequencing data and around 86 million unique TCR sequences. A later genetic analysis took genome-wide SNP genotypes for 398 of the 666 donors and used that subset as a discovery cohort. Overall results and qualifications from the work: The study gave a list of about 170 TCR beta chains associated with cytomegalovirus. According to the authors, the approach could potentially be generalized to other disease states and immunological phenotypes. An association between a missense DCLRE1C variant and V-gene and J-gene trimming of TCR beta chains was found in a later genetic analysis and replicated in an independent cohort. According to a later genetic analysis, donors in an Asian-associated ancestry cluster had fewer N-insertions in productive TCRs than the approximately 650-donor mean. Some IMGT-functional V segments, including TRBV6-2 and TRBV6-3, could not be distinguished by the 87-base-pair reads and were therefore excluded. Cytomegalovirus status was reported to be diagnosed by the classifier with high specificity and sensitivity in both the original and validation cohorts. According to a later analysis, parvovirus B19, influenza, CMV and Epstein-Barr virus appeared linked to several top co-occurrence clusters. When HLA alleles, especially DR and DQ, strongly co-occurred, TCR associations were difficult to assign to individual alleles. According to a later analysis, most CMV-associated TCR beta chains appeared to be HLA-restricted, and the HLA associations seemed to be driven largely by CMV exposure. A cluster of highly shared sequence variants was judged likely to be a technical artifact of the sequencing pipeline. The earlier analysis of nearly 600 of the donors excluded roughly 17 rarely observed V segments, including chromosome 9 orphons, because counts were too low. Correlated functional status among segregating V segments might be attributable to linkage disequilibrium, but an unknown experimental factor could not be ruled out. A later analysis associated 15,000 or so TCR beta sequences with specific HLA alleles at a false discovery rate of 0.05. Three of the identified cytomegalovirus-associated TCR beta chains were confirmed in vitro to be specific for cytomegalovirus antigens. Most TCR sequences were observed very rarely across donors, whereas some public TCRs were present in many individuals. The presence/absence analyses assumed that sequencing depth was roughly uniform across donors, and that assumption may not be true. In an earlier analysis of some 500 of the donors, most TCR beta V segments appeared in productive rearrangements about 87% or about 30% of the time, broadly matching IMGT annotations. A further reported finding was that TCR beta sequences accurately predicted the HLA-A and HLA-B alleles for most subjects in the first cohort. Immune exposure information for the cohort was limited to CMV serostatus. Only TCR beta chains were sequenced in this cohort, and the absence of alpha or paired-chain data limited detectable features. In a later analysis, the rate of TCR association differed among HLA loci, with DRB1 alleles having the most associated TCRs and HLA-C alleles having the fewest. Compared with equally common non-associated chains, HLA-associated TCR beta chains in a later analysis were more clonally expanded and had lower generation probabilities. Because HLA typing was unavailable for some donors at each locus, only the typed subset was used in association tests.

The CDR3 goes from the cysteine to the phenylalanine over 16 residues. Just CDR3 DNA is preserved here, 48 bases in frame from base 1. Deletion took 6 bases off V and 9 bases off J, with a span of 24 bases between the germline ends. From the germline V gene, CDR1 is SNHLY and CDR2 is FYNNEI. In total, roughly 670 healthy bone marrow donors made up the cohort. All cohort members were sampled while nominally healthy, although unrecorded immune exposures were likely present. The donor tested CMV seronegative and was one of the 352 seronegative cohort members. Each donor provided a peripheral blood sample, and peripheral blood mononuclear cells were used for TCR beta sequencing. The Qiagen DNeasy Blood Extraction Kit was used to extract genomic DNA from the blood cell samples. The library was made by the immunoSEQ multiplex PCR assay. A mixture of 60 forward primers for TCR Vbeta segments and 13 reverse primers for TCR Jbeta segments was used in the multiplex PCR. The CDR3 region of rearranged TCR beta genes was amplified from genomic DNA with a multiplex PCR assay. The amplified TCR beta libraries were sequenced on the Illumina HiSeq System as 87-base-pair reads. In the paper's pipeline: Across the roughly 600 repertoires, a later analysis counted around 80 million unique TCR beta chains, some 11 million of which were shared by at least two donors. To remove PCR and sequencing errors, raw reads were error-corrected and collapsed into unique sequences using a nearest-neighbor algorithm that merged closely related sequences. To assign V, D and J gene segments, CDR3 sequences were aligned to IMGT reference sequences. Each retained sequence needed at least a six-nucleotide match to both a V gene segment and a J gene segment. Rearrangements were classified as productive when the CDR3 lacked stop codons and remained in frame with V and J, and all other rearrangements were classified as non-productive. CDR3 was defined by IMGT convention, running from the second conserved V-encoded cysteine to the conserved J-encoded phenylalanine. The earlier analysis of about 530 of the donors excluded any sequence lacking an unambiguous match to a single V gene segment. An earlier analysis of some 500 of the donors classified V segments as functional when productive rearrangements were above 56.7% and as segregating when the standard deviation between donors was above 5%. A statistical classification framework was developed to diagnose cytomegalovirus status using the catalog of TCR beta chain sequences. V and J gene assignment, in a later analysis, came from comparing TCR nucleotide sequences with IMGT/GENE-DB human TR gene sequences. Using the TCRdist pipeline, a later analysis assigned CDR3 sequences along with most-parsimonious VDJ recombination scenarios. A later analysis defined each TCR beta chain by its CDR3 amino acid sequence plus V-gene family, and excluded reads lacking a unique V-gene family. A later analysis removed 450 to 600 highly shared, low-generation-probability nucleotide sequences to deal with suspected cross-contamination and a sequencing artifact. In a later analysis, a clonal expansion index was calculated for each public chain from normalized within-repertoire ranks of inferred template counts. In a later analysis, generation probabilities were computed with a VDJ recombination model fitted to out-of-frame rearrangements, and the resulting probabilities were checked against IGoR. Hypergeometric tests were used in a later analysis to score TCR-TCR, TCR-HLA and TCR-CMV co-occurrence, with a repertoire-size bias correction applied to the TCR pairs. To estimate false discovery rates, a later analysis permuted the HLA or CMV assignments 20 times. In a later analysis, co-occurring TCRs were grouped using DBSCAN, with TCRdist sequence similarity added in when clustering inside HLA-allele-positive subsets. Repertoires with fewer than 30,000 or more than 120,000 public chains, plus five repertoires with anomalous nucleotide sharing, were excluded from co-occurrence clustering. Not all clones reach the TCRdb copy of this immuneACCESS table, which keeps in-frame sequences only. Checked studies attribute under half of the gap to unresolved V genes and leave the rest unexplained. V and J calls and clone size follow that table, whereas D and trimming were derived from the DNA. Across this sample there are 160,000 or so clones, with around 73% seen only once. The ten largest clones capture around 1.4% of the sample.

As to this clone: It lacks a known antigen. Within one base of it there is no much larger clone, and no base qualities were kept.

The sequence is built from TRBV2 and TRBJ2-1; the D gene cannot be resolved reliably. Sequenced sample: PBMCs. The sequence was obtained from a male donor in good health and CMV-seronegative. The nucleotide sequence is given as TGTGCCAGCAGCGCCTTAGAGGCTGGCTTAACCGGTGAGCAGTTCTTC. It is translated as CASSALEAGLTGEQFF.